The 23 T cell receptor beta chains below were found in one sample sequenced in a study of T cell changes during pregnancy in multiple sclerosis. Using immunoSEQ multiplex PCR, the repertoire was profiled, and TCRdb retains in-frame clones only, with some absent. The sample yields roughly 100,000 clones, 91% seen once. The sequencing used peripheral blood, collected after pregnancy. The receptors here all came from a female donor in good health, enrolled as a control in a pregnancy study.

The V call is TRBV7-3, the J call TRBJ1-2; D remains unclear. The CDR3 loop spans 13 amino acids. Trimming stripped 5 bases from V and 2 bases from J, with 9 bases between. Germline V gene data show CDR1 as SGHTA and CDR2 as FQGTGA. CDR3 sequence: CASSPQRNYGYTF. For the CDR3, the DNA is TGTGCCAGCAGCCCACAGAGAAACTATGGCTACACCTTC.

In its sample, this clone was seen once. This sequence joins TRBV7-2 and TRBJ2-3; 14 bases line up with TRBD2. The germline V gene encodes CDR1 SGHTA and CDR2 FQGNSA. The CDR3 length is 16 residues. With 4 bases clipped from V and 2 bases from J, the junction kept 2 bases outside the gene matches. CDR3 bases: TGTGCCAGCAGCTCGGGACTAGCGGGGGTCACAGATACGCAGTATTTT. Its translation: CASSSGLAGVTDTQYF.

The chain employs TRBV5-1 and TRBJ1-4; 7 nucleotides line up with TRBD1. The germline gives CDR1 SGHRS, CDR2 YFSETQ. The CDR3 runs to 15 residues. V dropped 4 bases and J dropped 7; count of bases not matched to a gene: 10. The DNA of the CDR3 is TGCGCCAGCAGCCAAGAAACAGGGGCGGGTGAAAAACTGTTTTTT. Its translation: CASSQETGAGEKLFF.

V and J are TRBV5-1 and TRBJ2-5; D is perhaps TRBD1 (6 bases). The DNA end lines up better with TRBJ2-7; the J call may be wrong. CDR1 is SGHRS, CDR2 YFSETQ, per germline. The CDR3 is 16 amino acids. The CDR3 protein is CASSLAVPQGQYEQYF. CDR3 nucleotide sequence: TGCGCCAGCAGCTTGGCGGTTCCGCAGGGACAATACGAGCAGTACTTC.

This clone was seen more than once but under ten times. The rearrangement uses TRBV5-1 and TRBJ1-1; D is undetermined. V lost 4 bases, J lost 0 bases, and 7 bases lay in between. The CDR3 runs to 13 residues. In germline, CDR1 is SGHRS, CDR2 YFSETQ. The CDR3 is CASSLSMNTEAFF. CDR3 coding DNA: TGCGCCAGCAGCCTTTCTATGAACACTGAAGCTTTCTTT.

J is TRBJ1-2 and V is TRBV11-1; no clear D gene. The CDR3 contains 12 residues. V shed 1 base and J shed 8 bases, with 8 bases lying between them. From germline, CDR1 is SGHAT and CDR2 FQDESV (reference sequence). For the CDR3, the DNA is TGTGCCAGCAGCTTAGGGTCGGGAGGCTACACCTTC. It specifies CASSLGSGGYTF.

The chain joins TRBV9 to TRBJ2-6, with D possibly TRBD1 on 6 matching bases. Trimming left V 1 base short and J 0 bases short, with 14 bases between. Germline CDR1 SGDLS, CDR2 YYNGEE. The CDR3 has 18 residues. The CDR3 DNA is TGTGCCAGCAGCGTACTAGGGGGATTCAGCTCTGGGGCCAACGTCCTGACTTTC. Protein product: CASSVLGGFSSGANVLTF.

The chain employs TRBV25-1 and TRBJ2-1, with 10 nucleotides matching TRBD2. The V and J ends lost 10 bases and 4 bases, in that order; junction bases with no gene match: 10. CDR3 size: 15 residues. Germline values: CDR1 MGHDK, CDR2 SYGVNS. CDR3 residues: CATFHSGGRYNEQFF. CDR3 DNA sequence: TGTGCCACTTTCCATAGCGGGGGGCGATACAATGAGCAGTTCTTC.

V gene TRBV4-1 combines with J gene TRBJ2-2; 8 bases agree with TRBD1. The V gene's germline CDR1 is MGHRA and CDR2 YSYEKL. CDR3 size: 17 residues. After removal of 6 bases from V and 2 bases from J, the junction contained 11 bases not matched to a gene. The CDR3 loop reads CASRVTWTGLNTGELFF. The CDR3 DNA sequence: TGCGCCAGCAGAGTTACTTGGACAGGGCTAAACACCGGGGAGCTGTTTTTT.

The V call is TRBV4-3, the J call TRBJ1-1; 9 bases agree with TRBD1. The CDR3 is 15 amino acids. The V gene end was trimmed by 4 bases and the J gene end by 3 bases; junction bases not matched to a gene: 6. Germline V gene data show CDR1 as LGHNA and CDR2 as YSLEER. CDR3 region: CASSRAGTGYTEAFF. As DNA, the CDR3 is TGCGCCAGCAGCCGCGCCGGGACAGGGTACACTGAAGCTTTCTTT.

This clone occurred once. The CDR3 region has the DNA TGTGCCAGCAGCGCTCACGGGTATGGCTACACCTTC. Encoded protein: CASSAHGYGYTF. This rearrangement joins TRBV9 to TRBJ1-2; no clear D gene. The V end lost 3 bases, the J end lost 5 bases, and 8 bases lay between the germline ends. This CDR3 contains 12 residues. Germline values: CDR1 SGDLS, CDR2 YYNGEE.

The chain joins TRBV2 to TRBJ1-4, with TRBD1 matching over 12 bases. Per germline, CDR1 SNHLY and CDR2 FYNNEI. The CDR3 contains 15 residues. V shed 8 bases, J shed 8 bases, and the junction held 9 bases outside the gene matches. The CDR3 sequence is CASGQSGTGGEKLFF. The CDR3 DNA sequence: TGTGCCAGCGGACAATCCGGGACAGGGGGCGAAAAACTGTTTTTT.

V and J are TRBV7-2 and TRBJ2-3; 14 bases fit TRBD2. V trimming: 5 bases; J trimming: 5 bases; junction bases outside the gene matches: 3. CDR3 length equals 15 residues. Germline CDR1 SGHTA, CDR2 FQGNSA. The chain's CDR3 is CASSRTSGGQDTQYF. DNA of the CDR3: TGTGCCAGCAGCAGGACTAGCGGGGGGCAAGATACGCAGTATTTT.

The CDR3 DNA reads TGTGCCACCAGCAGAGATGCAGGGGGCCAAGGATGGCAGCCCCAGCATTTT. Amino acid sequence: CATSRDAGGQGWQPQHF. The chain recombines TRBV15 with TRBJ1-5; 8 bases match TRBD1. J was trimmed by 7 bases and V by 0 bases; bases with no gene match: 11. Per the germline V gene, CDR1 is LNHNV and CDR2 is YYDKDF (reference sequence). This CDR3 comprises 17 residues.

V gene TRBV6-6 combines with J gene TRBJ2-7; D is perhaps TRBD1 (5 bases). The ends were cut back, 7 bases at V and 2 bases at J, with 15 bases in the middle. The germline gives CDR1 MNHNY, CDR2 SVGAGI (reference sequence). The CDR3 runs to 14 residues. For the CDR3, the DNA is TGTGCCAGCAAACTAACAGACAGCACCTACGAGCAGTACTTC. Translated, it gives CASKLTDSTYEQYF.

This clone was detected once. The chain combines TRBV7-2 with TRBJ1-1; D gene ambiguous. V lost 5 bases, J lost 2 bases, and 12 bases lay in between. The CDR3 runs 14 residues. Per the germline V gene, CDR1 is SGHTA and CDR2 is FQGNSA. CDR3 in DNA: TGTGCCAGCAGCCCATCAGCGGGAAACACTGAAGCTTTCTTT. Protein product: CASSPSAGNTEAFF. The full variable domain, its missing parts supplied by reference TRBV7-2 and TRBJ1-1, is GAGVSQSPSNKVTEKGKDVELRCDPISGHTALYWYRQSLGQGLEFLIYFQGNSAPDKSGLPSDRFSAERTGGSVSTLTIQRTQQEDSAVYLCASSPSAGNTEAFFGQGTRLTVV.

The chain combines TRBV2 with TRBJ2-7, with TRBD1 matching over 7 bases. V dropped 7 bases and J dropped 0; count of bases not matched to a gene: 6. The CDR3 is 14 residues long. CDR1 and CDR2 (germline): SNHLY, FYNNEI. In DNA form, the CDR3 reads TGTGCCAGCAATAGGGACAGCAGCTCCTACGAGCAGTACTTC. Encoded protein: CASNRDSSSYEQYF.

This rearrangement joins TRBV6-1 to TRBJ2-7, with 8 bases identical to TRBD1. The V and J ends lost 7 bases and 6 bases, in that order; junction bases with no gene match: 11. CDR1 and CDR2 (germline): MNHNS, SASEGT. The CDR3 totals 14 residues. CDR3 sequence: CASIRDRGRVEQYF. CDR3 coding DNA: TGTGCCAGCATCAGAGACAGGGGTCGGGTCGAGCAGTACTTC.

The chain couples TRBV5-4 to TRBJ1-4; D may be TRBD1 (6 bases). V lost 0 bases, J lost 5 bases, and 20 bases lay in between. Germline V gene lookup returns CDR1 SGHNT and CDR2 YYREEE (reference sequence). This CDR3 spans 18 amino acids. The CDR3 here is CASSLVSGQHRANEKLFF. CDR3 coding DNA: TGTGCCAGCAGCTTGGTTTCCGGACAGCACCGAGCAAATGAAAAACTGTTTTTT.

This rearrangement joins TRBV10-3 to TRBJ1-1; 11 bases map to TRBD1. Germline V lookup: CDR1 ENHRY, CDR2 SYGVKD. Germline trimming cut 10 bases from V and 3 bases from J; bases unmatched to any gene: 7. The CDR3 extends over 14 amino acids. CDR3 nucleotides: TGTGCCACCGGGACAGGGGGGGGATACACTGAAGCTTTCTTT. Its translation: CATGTGGGYTEAFF.

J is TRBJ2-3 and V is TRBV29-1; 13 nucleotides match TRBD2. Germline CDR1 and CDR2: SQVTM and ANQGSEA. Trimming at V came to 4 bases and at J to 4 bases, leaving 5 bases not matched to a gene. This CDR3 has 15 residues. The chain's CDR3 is CSVAGTSGVADTQYF. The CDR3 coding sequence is TGCAGCGTTGCCGGGACTAGCGGGGTAGCAGATACGCAGTATTTT.

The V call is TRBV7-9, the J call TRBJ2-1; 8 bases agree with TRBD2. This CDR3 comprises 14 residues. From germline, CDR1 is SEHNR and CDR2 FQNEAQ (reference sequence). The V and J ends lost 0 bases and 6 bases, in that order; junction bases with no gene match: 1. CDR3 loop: CASSLAGTSNEQFF. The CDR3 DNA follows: TGTGCCAGCAGCTTAGCCGGGACTAGCAATGAGCAGTTCTTC.

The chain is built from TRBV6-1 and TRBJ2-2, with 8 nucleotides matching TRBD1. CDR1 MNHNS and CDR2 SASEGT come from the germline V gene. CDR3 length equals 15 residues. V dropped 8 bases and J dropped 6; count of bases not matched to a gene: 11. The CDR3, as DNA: TGTGCCAGCCATTTCACAGGGGGGATGGCCGGGGAGCTGTTTTTT. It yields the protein CASHFTGGMAGELFF.